These 32 T cell receptor beta chains were all obtained from the same sample, sequenced in a study of human T cells and chemical hapten exposure. The sample's time point: healthy volunteer bleed at 2 weeks. Total RNA came from unfractionated whole blood. TCRdb itself ran the RACE reads through MiXCR, one entry per CDR3 protein. The sample holds roughly 49,000 distinct CDR3 sequences, 4.3% seen once. The sample comprised whole blood. The receptors come from a female donor in good health. Some clones in this sample may be carry-over from other donors' samples.

Comments on this clonotype: A much bigger clone sits one base away, suggesting this may be a read error. The chain uses TRBV5-1 and TRBJ2-7; a weak D match, TRBD2 (5 bases). Looked up from germline, CDR1 is SGHRS and CDR2 is YFSETQ. The CDR3 covers 18 residues. Trimming left V 2 bases short and J 4 bases short, with 25 bases between. CDR3 in amino acids: CASSLGRRSGVGSYEQYF. The CDR3, as DNA: TGCGCCAGCAGCTTAGGCCGAAGGTCCGGGGTAGGATCTTACGAGCAGTACTTC.

The table lists this clonotype with many counts. V gene TRBV5-6 combines with J gene TRBJ2-3; 14 nucleotides align to TRBD2. The V gene end was trimmed by 0 bases and the J gene end by 5 bases; junction bases not matched to a gene: 2. The germline gives CDR1 SGHDT, CDR2 YYEEEE. The CDR3 spans 16 residues. CDR3 in DNA: TGTGCCAGCAGCTTGGAGGGGACTAGCGGGGGAGATACGCAGTATTTT. Its protein product is CASSLEGTSGGDTQYF.

This clonotype was detected ten times or more. The V and J genes are TRBV28 and TRBJ2-1; 12 bases agree with TRBD2. Looked up from germline, CDR1 is MDHEN and CDR2 is SYDVKM. CDR3 size: 15 residues. Trimming at V came to 4 bases and at J to 9 bases, leaving 7 bases not matched to a gene. The CDR3 DNA sequence: TGTGCCAGCAGTTCCCTAGCGGGGGGGCCTGGTGAGCAGTTCTTC. This gives the protein CASSSLAGGPGEQFF.

This clonotype was observed at least ten times. The CDR3 sequence is CSVEGTSGGQETQYF. CDR3 in DNA: TGCAGCGTTGAAGGGACTAGCGGGGGCCAAGAGACCCAGTACTTC. The V gene is TRBV29-1, the J gene TRBJ2-5; 13 bases map to TRBD2. This CDR3 has 15 residues. Germline-derived CDR1 and CDR2 are SQVTM and ANQGSEA. The V segment lost 1 base and the J segment 1 base; nucleotides outside the gene matches: 0.

This clonotype was counted at least ten times. This chain connects TRBV6-5 to TRBJ2-3; TRBD2 aligns across 8 bases. V trimming: 6 bases; J trimming: 3 bases; junction bases outside the gene matches: 5. The CDR3 is 14 residues long. CDR1 and CDR2 (germline): MNHEY, SVGAGI. Here the CDR3 DNA reads TGTGCCAGCAGCCGGGGACTAGTTACAGATACGCAGTATTTT. Translating gives CASSRGLVTDTQYF.

Ten or more counts support this clonotype. The chain links TRBV20-1 to TRBJ2-1; no clear D. Germline V gene lookup returns CDR1 DFQATT and CDR2 SNEGSKA (reference sequence). V dropped 7 bases and J dropped 2 bases, with 6 bases sitting between them. This CDR3 is built from 11 residues. CDR3: CSGGAYNEQFF. The CDR3 DNA is TGCAGTGGAGGTGCCTACAATGAGCAGTTCTTC.

On this clonotype: One base away lies a much larger clone, so this may be a sequencing read error. This chain connects TRBV18 to TRBJ2-1; D is unresolved. Germline CDR1 reads KGHSH; CDR2 reads LQKENI. This CDR3 has 13 residues. This CDR3 reads CAISRVRFNEQFF. The CDR3 nucleotides read TGTGCCATCTCAAGAGTCCGGTTCAATGAGCAGTTCTTC.

This clonotype was counted at least ten times. The chain is built from TRBV20-1 and TRBJ2-3; D is perhaps TRBD1 (5 bases). Germline lookup yields CDR1 DFQATT and CDR2 SNEGSKA (reference sequence). The CDR3 has 15 amino acids. V lost 0 bases and J 1 base, leaving 11 bases between the germline ends. In nucleotides, the CDR3 is TGCAGTGCTAGAGAAGTGGACATTCGCACAGATACGCAGTATTTT. Translated, it gives CSAREVDIRTDTQYF.

The J gene is TRBJ2-1, the V gene TRBV24-1; 8 nucleotides match TRBD1. V dropped 4 bases and J dropped 9; count of bases not matched to a gene: 10. CDR1 is KGHDR and CDR2 is SFDVKD in the germline V gene. The CDR3 sequence is 15 residues long. Here the CDR3 reads CATSDMDRDSGEQFF. The CDR3 nucleotides are TGTGCCACCAGTGACATGGACAGGGATTCAGGTGAGCAGTTCTTC.

A few counts support this clonotype. J is TRBJ1-5 and V is TRBV12-3 or TRBV12-4; tentative D call: TRBD1 (6 bases). V shed 6 bases and J shed 6 bases, with 18 bases lying between them. The CDR3 is made up of 15 amino acids. CDR3 region: CASSRGGGDAQPQHF. Here the CDR3 DNA reads TGTGCCAGCAGCCGTGGGGGGGGCGATGCTCAGCCCCAGCATTTT.

This clonotype was counted ten times or more. This rearrangement joins TRBV25-1 to TRBJ1-4; 9 bases fit TRBD1. This CDR3 is 14 amino acids long. Looked up from germline, CDR1 is MGHDK and CDR2 is SYGVNS. Trimming at V came to 4 bases and at J to 10 bases, leaving 7 bases not matched to a gene. In DNA form, the CDR3 reads TGTGCCAGCAGTGGAACCGGGACAGGGATAAAACTGTTTTTT. Its translation is CASSGTGTGIKLFF.

Ten or more counts support this clonotype. The J gene is TRBJ2-1, the V gene TRBV4-2; 9 bases align to TRBD2. After removal of 4 bases from V and 4 bases from J, the junction contained 8 bases not matched to a gene. Germline loops: CDR1 LGHNA, CDR2 YNFKEQ. CDR3 size: 16 residues. The CDR3 DNA follows: TGTGCCAGCAGCCCCTACTTAGCGGGGGCGTACAATGAGCAGTTCTTC. Translating it yields CASSPYLAGAYNEQFF.

This clonotype has just a few counts. A much larger clone differs from this one at a single base, so this may be a read error. The chain uses TRBV5-1 and TRBJ2-7; a weak D match, TRBD2 (6 bases). The CDR3 has 11 amino acids. V shed 3 bases and J shed 7 bases, with 8 bases lying between them. The germline V gene has CDR1 SGHRS and CDR2 YFSETQ. The CDR3 DNA is TGCGCCAGCAGCTGGAGCGGGGAGCAGTACTTC. It codes for CASSWSGEQYF.

At least ten counts were recorded for this clonotype. The chain combines TRBV11-2 with TRBJ2-5; 7 bases match TRBD2. This CDR3 contains 19 residues. Germline CDR1 SGHAT, CDR2 FQNNGV. V lost 2 bases and J lost 2; bases outside the gene matches: 17. CDR3 DNA: TGTGCCAGCAGCTTACCTAACCCCTCTCTAGCGGCGATTCAAGAGACCCAGTACTTC. This translates into CASSLPNPSLAAIQETQYF.

This clonotype has a count of ten or more. The J gene is TRBJ1-5, the V gene TRBV18; possible D gene TRBD1, 5 bases. The CDR3 has 13 amino acids. The germline gives CDR1 KGHSH, CDR2 LQKENI. V lost 3 bases and J 2 bases, leaving 5 bases between the germline ends. CDR3 bases: TGTGCCAGCTCACCGGGGGGCAATCAGCCCCAGCATTTT. This sequence encodes CASSPGGNQPQHF.

Concerning this clonotype: This may come from a read error, since a much larger clone is one base off. The chain combines TRBV6-1 with TRBJ1-5; a possible D gene is TRBD1 (5 bases). The CDR3 loop spans 16 amino acids. Germline V CDR1 and CDR2: MNHNS, SASEGT. The CDR3 bases are TGTGCCAGCAGGAGGGGCTTACTAACTAGCAATCAGCCCCAGAATTTT. This codes for CASRRGLLTSNQPQNF.

This clonotype was seen ten or more times. The genes are TRBV7-6 and TRBJ2-1, with TRBD1 identical over 7 bases. CDR3 length equals 16 residues. Germline loops: CDR1 SGHVS, CDR2 FNYEAQ. V dropped 1 base and J dropped 2; count of bases not matched to a gene: 5. CDR3 residues: CASSLGAGGAYNEQFF. The CDR3, as DNA: TGTGCCAGCAGCTTAGGAGCAGGGGGAGCCTACAATGAGCAGTTCTTC.

The rearrangement links TRBV12-3 or TRBV12-4 to TRBJ1-2; D is undetermined. This CDR3 has 16 amino acids. Trimming left V 2 bases short and J 7 bases short, with 20 bases between. CDR3 loop: CASSLFGTEGRRGYTF. In DNA, the CDR3 is TGTGCCAGCAGTTTATTCGGTACTGAAGGGAGACGTGGCTACACCTTC.

This clonotype appeared many times. J is TRBJ1-6 and V is TRBV5-1; D remains unclear. CDR1 is SGHRS and CDR2 is YFSETQ in the germline V gene. With 4 bases removed from V and 5 bases from J, the gap between germline ends came to 10 bases. This CDR3 contains 14 residues. CDR3 coding DNA: TGCGCCAGCAGCCCCCTGTCGGATAATTCACCCCTCCACTTT. This translates into CASSPLSDNSPLHF.

This clonotype was detected ten times or more. The chain has TRBV12-3 or TRBV12-4 and TRBJ1-4; D unresolved. The germline V and J ends were trimmed by 5 bases and 5 bases, with 18 bases remaining between them. The CDR3 runs to 16 residues. The CDR3 coding sequence is TGTGCCAGCAGTGACCCGAGAGTACGGGGAAATGAAAAACTGTTTTTT. It specifies CASSDPRVRGNEKLFF.

This clonotype was seen many times. V usage is TRBV5-1 and J usage is TRBJ2-3; TRBD2 aligns across 10 bases. CDR3 length equals 15 residues. The germline CDR1 and CDR2 sequences are SGHRS and YFSETQ. After removal of 5 bases from V and 0 bases from J, the junction contained 3 bases not matched to a gene. The CDR3 loop is CASRSSGSSTDTQYF. The CDR3 DNA reads as TGCGCCAGCAGGTCTAGCGGGAGTAGCACAGATACGCAGTATTTT.

This clonotype was counted many times. The chain is built from TRBV5-5 and TRBJ1-4; D is unclear. V was shortened by 0 bases and J by 7 bases, with 16 bases between the two germline ends. Looked up from germline, CDR1 is SGHKS and CDR2 is YYEKEE (reference sequence). The CDR3 spans 16 residues. CDR3 sequence reads: CASSLDPGLLGEKLFF. CDR3 DNA: TGTGCCAGCAGCTTGGATCCCGGGTTGTTGGGTGAAAAACTGTTTTTT.

The chain links TRBV4-2 to TRBJ1-2; no clear D gene. Germline CDR1 reads LGHNA; CDR2 reads YNFKEQ. This CDR3 spans 15 amino acids. The V end was cut by 1 base, the J end by 2 bases, with 11 bases between. CDR3 amino acids: CASSQGPAANYGYTF. The CDR3 region has the DNA TGTGCCAGCAGCCAAGGGCCGGCGGCGAACTATGGCTACACCTTC.

As for this clonotype: A read error may be the cause here, since a much bigger clone is one base away. The V call is TRBV7-9, the J call TRBJ2-2, with 8 bases that match TRBD1. CDR1 and CDR2 (germline): SEHNR, FQNEAQ (reference sequence). CDR3 length equals 13 residues. CDR3 in DNA: TGTGCCAGCAGCCAGACAGGGGCCGGGGAGCTGCTTTTT. It yields the protein CASSQTGAGELLF.

This clonotype was seen at least ten times. V and J are TRBV6-5 and TRBJ1-1; possibly TRBD1 for D (6 bases). With 7 bases removed from V and 1 base from J, the gap between germline ends came to 13 bases. Per the germline V gene, CDR1 is MNHEY and CDR2 is SVGAGI. CDR3 size: 14 residues. The CDR3 reads CASMEGGTNTEAFF. The DNA of the CDR3 is TGTGCCAGCATGGAAGGGGGAACGAACACTGAAGCTTTCTTT.

This clonotype was observed many times. The rearrangement uses TRBV10-3 and TRBJ1-1; TRBD1 is a possible D gene (5 bases). V lost 4 bases to trimming and J lost 2 bases, with 11 bases between them. The CDR3 runs to 14 residues. CDR1 is ENHRY and CDR2 is SYGVKD in the germline V gene. This CDR3 is CAISVGAGNTEAFF. CDR3 coding DNA: TGTGCCATCAGTGTCGGGGCAGGAAACACTGAAGCTTTCTTT.

This clonotype was recorded many times. The V and J genes are TRBV12-3 or TRBV12-4 and TRBJ1-3, with TRBD1 as a possible D gene (5 bases). This CDR3 region has 15 residues. V lost 6 bases, J lost 2 bases, and 14 bases lay in between. CDR3 sequence: CASSRSGGAGNTIYF. The CDR3 DNA sequence: TGTGCCAGCAGCCGGAGCGGGGGGGCTGGAAACACCATATATTTT.

This clonotype occurred many times. V gene TRBV7-9 combines with J gene TRBJ2-3, with TRBD1 matching over 8 bases. V shed 5 bases, J shed 1 base, and the junction held 8 bases outside the gene matches. CDR1 and CDR2 (germline): SEHNR, FQNEAQ (reference sequence). This CDR3 comprises 16 residues. The CDR3 DNA reads TGTGCCAGCAGCCCCACCTGGGGACAGGGCACAGATACGCAGTATTTT. Translation: CASSPTWGQGTDTQYF.

This clonotype was found many times. The chain couples TRBV12-3 or TRBV12-4 to TRBJ2-3; no firm D call. The CDR3 has 11 amino acids. The V and J ends lost 5 bases and 6 bases respectively, with 6 bases between them. The CDR3 is CASSRFDTQYF. DNA of the CDR3: TGTGCCAGCAGTAGGTTTGATACGCAGTATTTT.

In this sample, this clonotype turned up many times. The chain has TRBV14 and TRBJ2-3, with 9 bases aligning to TRBD2. V was pared by 4 bases and J by 0 bases, with 5 bases of the junction left unmatched. The CDR3 spans 16 residues. Germline CDR1 reads SGHDN; CDR2 reads FVKESK. CDR3 protein: CASSLSGGYSTDTQYF. In DNA, the CDR3 is TGTGCCAGCAGCCTAAGCGGGGGGTATAGCACAGATACGCAGTATTTT.

This clonotype was detected many times. This sequence joins TRBV5-5 and TRBJ1-4, with D unclear. Trimming cost V 0 bases and J 0 bases, with 12 bases left between them. The CDR3 has 17 residues. In germline, CDR1 is SGHKS, CDR2 YYEKEE (reference sequence). The chain's CDR3 is CASSLAPLAATNEKLFF. The DNA of the CDR3 is TGTGCCAGCAGCTTGGCCCCTCTGGCTGCAACTAATGAAAAACTGTTTTTT.

This clonotype was detected many times. The chain joins TRBV5-1 to TRBJ2-5; the D call may be TRBD1 or TRBD2 (5 bases each). This CDR3 has 14 residues. V was pared by 1 base and J by 3 bases, with 10 bases between. From germline, CDR1 is SGHRS and CDR2 YFSETQ. The CDR3 protein is CASSLQGVEETQYF. The CDR3 DNA follows: TGCGCCAGCAGCTTGCAGGGAGTAGAAGAGACCCAGTACTTC.